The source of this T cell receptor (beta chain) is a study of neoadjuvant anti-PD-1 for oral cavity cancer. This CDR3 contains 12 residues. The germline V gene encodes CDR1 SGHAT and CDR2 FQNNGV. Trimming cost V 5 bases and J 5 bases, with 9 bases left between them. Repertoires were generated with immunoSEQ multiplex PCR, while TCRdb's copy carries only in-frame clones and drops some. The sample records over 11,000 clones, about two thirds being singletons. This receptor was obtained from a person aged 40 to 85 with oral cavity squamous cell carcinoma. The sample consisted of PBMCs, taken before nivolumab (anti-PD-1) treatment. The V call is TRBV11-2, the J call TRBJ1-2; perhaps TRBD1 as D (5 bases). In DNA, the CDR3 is TGTGCCAGCAGCCCCGGGGCGTATGGCTACACCTTC. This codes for CASSPGAYGYTF.